This paragraph reports one TCR beta chain. Its binding antigen is unknown. Per-base qualities were not stored, and no clone one base away is much larger. These data come from a study of blood T cell repertoires in COVID-19 (dated by TCRdb to about 2020). For the wider study: Collaborator samples came from the United States, Italy and Spain and covered acute and convalescent phases of COVID-19. Samples came from the ongoing ImmuneRACE study (first 160 participants) plus 1,254 subjects from 6 global collaborators. A de-identified subject ID, COVID-19 status, age in years and sex were almost always included in the sample metadata. Deeply sampled blood TCRbeta repertoires from subjects exposed to, actively infected with, or recovered from COVID-19 were included in the dataset. The repertoires were made available in a free public database intended to serve as a resource for research on the immune response to SARS-CoV-2. Where HLA class I and class II types were available, the types were taken from metadata supplied by the sample provider, not from assay-based typing. The material from the prospective study consisted of cDNA or gDNA derived from T cells, B-cell-depleted T cells, or PBMCs.

The collaborating institutions used their own protocols to collect whole blood in K2EDTA tubes. For TCRbeta analysis, collaborators shipped samples as frozen whole blood, isolated PBMCs, or DNA extracted from either of those sample types. TCRbeta CDR3 regions were amplified from genomic DNA by means of the immunoSEQ Assay, a bias-controlled multiplex PCR. The paper's processing steps were these. The number of nucleated cells in each sample was estimated from the amplification of reference gene primers within the assay. To quantify the absolute abundance of each unique TCRbeta CDR3 rearrangement, sequence reads were collapsed and filtered. Productive Simpson clonality was computed per sample as the square root of Simpson's diversity index over productive rearrangements. TCRdb re-hosts the immuneACCESS table, in-frame sequences only. Its copies lack some clones; in the studies checked, an unresolved V gene accounts for under half of them, and the cause for the rest is not known. Clone size and V and J calls were adopted from that table, with D and trimming inferred from the DNA. For this sample there are 95,000 or so clones; about 80% appear just once. Jointly, the top ten make up 24% of the sample.

Overall study results and their limits: Clinical and demographic metadata were provided uncurated, with the amount varying by source and participant.

The CDR1 and CDR2 encoded by the germline V gene (reference sequence) are LNHNV and YYDKDF. V and J are truncated by 0 bases and 0 bases respectively, leaving an intervening sequence of 12 bases. The CDR3 numbers 16 residues from cysteine through phenylalanine. Only CDR3 DNA remains: 48 bases, in frame from the first base. The sequence was obtained from a human donor in a cohort sampled during active COVID-19. Sequences were obtained from peripheral blood. The receptor chain draws on TRBV15 and TRBJ2-7, and possibly TRBD2, on 5 matching bases. The bases read TGTGCCACCAGCAGAGATCGGTCGGAGGCCTCCTACGAGCAGTACTTC. Translation gives CATSRDRSEASYEQYF. The CDR3, completed at both ends by the reference TRBV15 and TRBJ2-7 genes, gives the full variable domain DAMVIQNPRYQVTQFGKPVTLSCSQTLNHNVMYWYQQKSSQAPKLLFHYYDKDFNNEADTPDNFQSRRPNTSFCFLDIRSPGLGDTAMYLCATSRDRSEASYEQYFGPGTRLTVT.